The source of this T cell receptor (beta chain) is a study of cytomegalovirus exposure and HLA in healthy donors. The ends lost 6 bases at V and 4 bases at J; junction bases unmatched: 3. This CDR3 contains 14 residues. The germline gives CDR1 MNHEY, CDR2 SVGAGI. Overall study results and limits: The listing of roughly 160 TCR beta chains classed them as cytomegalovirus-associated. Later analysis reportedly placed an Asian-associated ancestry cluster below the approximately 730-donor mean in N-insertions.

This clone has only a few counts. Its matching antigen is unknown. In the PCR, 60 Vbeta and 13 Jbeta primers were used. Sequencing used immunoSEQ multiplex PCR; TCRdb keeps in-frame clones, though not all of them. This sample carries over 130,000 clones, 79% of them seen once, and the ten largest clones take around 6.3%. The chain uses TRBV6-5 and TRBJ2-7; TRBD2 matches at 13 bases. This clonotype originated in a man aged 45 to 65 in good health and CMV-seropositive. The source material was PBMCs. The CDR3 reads CASRATSGRYEQYF. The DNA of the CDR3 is TGTGCCAGCAGAGCGACTAGCGGGAGGTACGAGCAGTACTTC.